This T cell receptor beta chain was sequenced during a study of cytomegalovirus exposure and HLA in healthy donors. Study results and limitations: It was likely that a cluster of highly shared sequence variants was a sequencing artifact. In a later analysis, specific HLA alleles were associated with approximately 17,000 TCR beta sequences at a 0.05 false discovery rate. Equally common other TCR beta chains were less clonally expanded than HLA-associated ones, a later analysis found. DRB1 had the most TCR associations and HLA-C the fewest, a later analysis found, with rates varying by HLA locus.

Comments on this clone: The target antigen is unknown.

PCR amplification relied on 60 Vbeta primers (plus 13 Jbeta primers). TCRdb's copy holds only in-frame clones and misses some; the assay was immunoSEQ multiplex PCR. The data hold 200,000 or so clones, with more than 80% observed a single time. V was cut by 5 bases and J by 7 bases, with 17 bases left in between. This CDR3 region has 14 residues. Germline assignment: CDR1 LNHDA and CDR2 SQIVND (reference sequence). The sequenced sample was PBMCs. The receptor comes from a man in his thirties or forties in good health and CMV-seronegative. This chain uses TRBV19 with TRBJ2-5; weak D call: TRBD1 (7 bases). CDR3 nucleotide sequence: TGTGCCAGTAGTGGCGCAGGGGGGATCGGGACCCAGTACTTC. It is translated as CASSGAGGIGTQYF.